A selection of T cell receptor beta chains follows, all from one sample in a study of blood T cell repertoires in COVID-19. Here immunoSEQ multiplex PCR was the method, and the copy in TCRdb shows in-frame clones only, minus some. Here the sample spans 45,000 to 50,000 clones, over 80% being singletons. Sequencing used peripheral blood. All receptors derive from a man in his fifties with acute or convalescent COVID-19. The CDR3 runs from the conserved cysteine through the conserved F or W. A D gene is named only where the DNA matches it firmly. Size is omitted from some rows. Given values are once, few, many or a class for expanded clones.

v_call: TRBV7-9; clone_size: NA; j_call: TRBJ2-5; cdr3_length: 16; d_call: TRBD2; cdr3_nt: TGTGCCAGCAGCCCCGGGTTAGCGGGAGTCGGTGAGACCCAGTACTTC; cdr3_aa: CASSPGLAGVGETQYF
v_call: TRBV19; clone_size: NA; j_call: TRBJ1-3; cdr3_length: 13; d_call: NA; cdr3_nt: TGTGCCAGTACCCAGGGTACTGGAAACACCATATATTTT; cdr3_aa: CASTQGTGNTIYF
v_call: TRBV20-1; clone_size: NA; j_call: TRBJ1-2; cdr3_length: 10; d_call: NA; cdr3_nt: TGCAGTGCCCTATCAAATGGCTACACCTTC; cdr3_aa: CSALSNGYTF
v_call: TRBV19; clone_size: NA; j_call: TRBJ1-5; cdr3_length: 13; d_call: TRBD1; cdr3_nt: TGTGCCAGTGGGACAGCGCTTAATCAGCCCCAGCATTTT; cdr3_aa: CASGTALNQPQHF
v_call: TRBV9; clone_size: NA; j_call: TRBJ1-1; cdr3_length: 13; d_call: NA; cdr3_nt: TGTGCCAGCAGCCCTCTGTCGAACACTGAAGCTTTCTTT; cdr3_aa: CASSPLSNTEAFF
v_call: TRBV21-1; clone_size: few; j_call: TRBJ2-7; cdr3_length: 17; d_call: NA; cdr3_nt: TGTGCCAGCAGCAAAGAGGGGGCGGGACAGGCGAAATACGAGCAGTACTTC; cdr3_aa: CASSKEGAGQAKYEQYF
v_call: TRBV24-1; clone_size: NA; j_call: TRBJ2-1; cdr3_length: 14; d_call: TRBD1; cdr3_nt: TGTGCCACCAGTCTGCGGACAGGCTTCAATGAGCAGTTCTTC; cdr3_aa: CATSLRTGFNEQFF
v_call: TRBV4-2; clone_size: few; j_call: TRBJ2-5; cdr3_length: 16; d_call: TRBD2; cdr3_nt: TGTGCCAGCAGCCAAGAGTACGGGGGGGCACTAGAGACCCAGTACTTC; cdr3_aa: CASSQEYGGALETQYF
v_call: TRBV10-3; clone_size: NA; j_call: TRBJ2-1; cdr3_length: 15; d_call: NA; cdr3_nt: TGTGCCATCAGCCGGGAGTTTCCTCCGGGCCCCGAGCAGTTCTTC; cdr3_aa: CAISREFPPGPEQFF
v_call: TRBV20-1; clone_size: once; j_call: TRBJ1-1; cdr3_length: 11; d_call: NA; cdr3_nt: TGCAGTGCTAGAGATTTTAGGGGAGCTTTCTTT; cdr3_aa: CSARDFRGAFF
v_call: TRBV7-6; clone_size: NA; j_call: TRBJ2-5; cdr3_length: 16; d_call: TRBD1; cdr3_nt: TGTGCCAGCAGCTTACACCCGGGACAGGGGGAAGAGACCCAGTACTTC; cdr3_aa: CASSLHPGQGEETQYF
v_call: TRBV29-1; clone_size: once; j_call: TRBJ2-5; cdr3_length: 13; d_call: NA; cdr3_nt: TGCAGCGTTGTAGCTGGGGGCGAAGAGACCCAGTACTTC; cdr3_aa: CSVVAGGEETQYF
v_call: TRBV3-1/TRBV3-2; clone_size: medium-sized; j_call: TRBJ2-7; cdr3_length: 16; d_call: TRBD2; cdr3_nt: TGTGCCAGCAGCCAAGTTGGTAGCGGGAGGAGGTACGAGCAGTACTTC; cdr3_aa: CASSQVGSGRRYEQYF
v_call: TRBV7-2; clone_size: NA; j_call: TRBJ2-3; cdr3_length: 16; d_call: NA; cdr3_nt: TGTGCCAGCAGCTTACAGGCAACCCTAAGCACAGATACGCAGTATTTT; cdr3_aa: CASSLQATLSTDTQYF
v_call: TRBV30; clone_size: NA; j_call: TRBJ1-5; cdr3_length: 16; d_call: TRBD1; cdr3_nt: TGTGCCTGGGATAGACAGGGGGCTCACAGCAATCAGCCCCAGCATTTT; cdr3_aa: CAWDRQGAHSNQPQHF
v_call: TRBV5-1; clone_size: NA; j_call: TRBJ1-2; cdr3_length: 12; d_call: TRBD1; cdr3_nt: TGCGCCAGCAGCACGGGACAGGATGGCTACACCTTC; cdr3_aa: CASSTGQDGYTF
v_call: TRBV7-2; clone_size: NA; j_call: TRBJ1-3; cdr3_length: 14; d_call: TRBD1; cdr3_nt: TGTGCCAGCAGCGAGACAGGGGGCGGAAACACCATATATTTT; cdr3_aa: CASSETGGGNTIYF
v_call: TRBV7-6; clone_size: once; j_call: TRBJ2-1; cdr3_length: 16; d_call: NA; cdr3_nt: TGTGCCAGCAGCTTAGCGGCGGGCGGGCTGTCGGGGGAGCAGTTCTTC; cdr3_aa: CASSLAAGGLSGEQFF
v_call: TRBV6-5; clone_size: NA; j_call: TRBJ2-2; cdr3_length: 14; d_call: NA; cdr3_nt: TGTGCCAGCAGTTTTCGGGCGGGCACCGGGGAGCTGTTTTTT; cdr3_aa: CASSFRAGTGELFF
v_call: TRBV27; clone_size: NA; j_call: TRBJ1-5; cdr3_length: 14; d_call: TRBD1; cdr3_nt: TGTGCCACCTTTCGGGACAGGGGCGGGCAGCCCCAGCATTTT; cdr3_aa: CATFRDRGGQPQHF
v_call: TRBV9; clone_size: NA; j_call: TRBJ2-1; cdr3_length: 13; d_call: NA; cdr3_nt: TGTGCCAGCAGCGTAGATAGGGGGAATGAGCAGTTCTTC; cdr3_aa: CASSVDRGNEQFF
v_call: TRBV6-5; clone_size: NA; j_call: TRBJ2-7; cdr3_length: 13; d_call: NA; cdr3_nt: TGTGCCAGCAGTTATAACTCTCAGAGGGAGCAGTACTTC; cdr3_aa: CASSYNSQREQYF
v_call: TRBV4-3; clone_size: once; j_call: TRBJ1-3; cdr3_length: 16; d_call: TRBD1; cdr3_nt: TGCGCCAGCAGCCAAGCCTACCGGACAGGGGGATACACCATATATTTT; cdr3_aa: CASSQAYRTGGYTIYF
v_call: TRBV30; clone_size: NA; j_call: TRBJ2-1; cdr3_length: 12; d_call: NA; cdr3_nt: TGTGCCTGGAGTAGGGGGGGCAATGAGCAGTTCTTC; cdr3_aa: CAWSRGGNEQFF
v_call: TRBV11-2; clone_size: NA; j_call: TRBJ1-5; cdr3_length: 14; d_call: NA; cdr3_nt: TGTGCCAGCAGCTTAGGACAGGATTATCAGCCCCAGCATTTT; cdr3_aa: CASSLGQDYQPQHF
v_call: TRBV9; clone_size: medium-sized; j_call: TRBJ1-3; cdr3_length: 14; d_call: NA; cdr3_nt: TGTGCCAGCAGCGTAGATCAGGGAAGGGACACCATATATTTT; cdr3_aa: CASSVDQGRDTIYF
v_call: TRBV2; clone_size: NA; j_call: TRBJ1-2; cdr3_length: 15; d_call: NA; cdr3_nt: TGTGCCAGCAGTAAGTCCCGGGACACCTTCTATGGCTACACCTTC; cdr3_aa: CASSKSRDTFYGYTF
v_call: TRBV9; clone_size: once; j_call: TRBJ2-1; cdr3_length: 14; d_call: TRBD1; cdr3_nt: TGTGCCAGCAGCGCGGGACAGACCTACAATGAGCAGTTCTTC; cdr3_aa: CASSAGQTYNEQFF
v_call: TRBV19; clone_size: NA; j_call: TRBJ1-2; cdr3_length: 15; d_call: TRBD1; cdr3_nt: TGTGCCAGTAGAAGCGCAGGGGGGTTATCCCCTGGCTACACCTTC; cdr3_aa: CASRSAGGLSPGYTF
v_call: TRBV18; clone_size: NA; j_call: TRBJ2-7; cdr3_length: 14; d_call: NA; cdr3_nt: TGTGCCAGCTCACCAGGGACACTGGAAGGCGAGCAGTACTTC; cdr3_aa: CASSPGTLEGEQYF
v_call: TRBV5-1; clone_size: NA; j_call: TRBJ1-2; cdr3_length: 16; d_call: TRBD1; cdr3_nt: TGCGCCAGCAGCTTAAGCCCCGACAGGGTTTCTAATGGCTACACCTTC; cdr3_aa: CASSLSPDRVSNGYTF
v_call: TRBV7-2; clone_size: NA; j_call: TRBJ2-3; cdr3_length: 16; d_call: TRBD2; cdr3_nt: TGTGCCAGCAGCTCTGGGACTAGCGGGGGTACAGATACGCAGTATTTT; cdr3_aa: CASSSGTSGGTDTQYF
v_call: TRBV27; clone_size: NA; j_call: TRBJ2-5; cdr3_length: 14; d_call: TRBD1; cdr3_nt: TGTGCCAGCAGTTGGGACAGGGACCAAGAGACCCAGTACTTC; cdr3_aa: CASSWDRDQETQYF
v_call: TRBV6-1; clone_size: NA; j_call: TRBJ2-7; cdr3_length: 14; d_call: NA; cdr3_nt: TGTGCCAGCAGTGAAACCCAGTACCCCCACGAGCAGTACTTC; cdr3_aa: CASSETQYPHEQYF
v_call: TRBV3-1/TRBV3-2; clone_size: NA; j_call: TRBJ2-7; cdr3_length: 16; d_call: NA; cdr3_nt: TGTGCCAGCAGCTCCCAAGGTGGTGGGCGCTCCTACGAGCAGTACTTC; cdr3_aa: CASSSQGGGRSYEQYF
v_call: TRBV6-2/TRBV6-3; clone_size: NA; j_call: TRBJ1-1; cdr3_length: 11; d_call: NA; cdr3_nt: TGTGCCAGCAGTACTTTTTGGGAAGCTTTCTTT; cdr3_aa: CASSTFWEAFF
v_call: TRBV15; clone_size: NA; j_call: TRBJ1-1; cdr3_length: 14; d_call: NA; cdr3_nt: TGTGCCACCGGAAGGGAAGGACTAGGCACTGAAGCTTTCTTT; cdr3_aa: CATGREGLGTEAFF
v_call: TRBV10-3; clone_size: NA; j_call: TRBJ2-7; cdr3_length: 14; d_call: NA; cdr3_nt: TGTGCCATCAGTGGTGGGACTTGGCCCTACGAGCAGTACTTC; cdr3_aa: CAISGGTWPYEQYF
v_call: TRBV14; clone_size: NA; j_call: TRBJ1-2; cdr3_length: 13; d_call: NA; cdr3_nt: TGTGCCAGCAGGCCCAACAACGGGGGGAAATACACCTTC; cdr3_aa: CASRPNNGGKYTF
v_call: TRBV2; clone_size: NA; j_call: TRBJ1-6; cdr3_length: 13; d_call: NA; cdr3_nt: TGTGCCAGCAGTGGGGGGGAATGGGCACCCCTCCACTTT; cdr3_aa: CASSGGEWAPLHF
v_call: TRBV28; clone_size: NA; j_call: TRBJ2-7; cdr3_length: 13; d_call: NA; cdr3_nt: TGTGCCAGCTGGAGCCCGGGATCCTACGAGCAGTACTTC; cdr3_aa: CASWSPGSYEQYF
v_call: TRBV19; clone_size: NA; j_call: TRBJ1-5; cdr3_length: 15; d_call: NA; cdr3_nt: TGTGCCAGTAGTATCACCCCCGCGGGCAATCAGCCCCAGCATTTT; cdr3_aa: CASSITPAGNQPQHF
v_call: TRBV15; clone_size: NA; j_call: TRBJ2-7; cdr3_length: 13; d_call: NA; cdr3_nt: TGTGCCACCAGCAGAGATGGCATATACGAGCAGTACTTC; cdr3_aa: CATSRDGIYEQYF
v_call: TRBV6-5; clone_size: NA; j_call: TRBJ1-2; cdr3_length: 13; d_call: NA; cdr3_nt: TGTGCCACCACTCCAGGGCTTCGATATGGCTACACCTTC; cdr3_aa: CATTPGLRYGYTF
v_call: TRBV29-1; clone_size: few; j_call: TRBJ1-3; cdr3_length: 15; d_call: NA; cdr3_nt: TGCAGCGTTGAATCAGACATAACCTCTGGAAACACCATATATTTT; cdr3_aa: CSVESDITSGNTIYF
v_call: TRBV9; clone_size: NA; j_call: TRBJ2-7; cdr3_length: 16; d_call: TRBD2; cdr3_nt: TGTGCCAGCAGCTCCCCCCGCGGGAGGAGCTCCTACGAGCAGTACTTC; cdr3_aa: CASSSPRGRSSYEQYF
v_call: TRBV19; clone_size: NA; j_call: TRBJ2-2; cdr3_length: 15; d_call: TRBD2; cdr3_nt: TGTGCCAGTAGTATGCGGGGCGGGGGCACCGGGGAGCTGTTTTTT; cdr3_aa: CASSMRGGGTGELFF
v_call: TRBV6-2/TRBV6-3; clone_size: NA; j_call: TRBJ2-4; cdr3_length: 15; d_call: NA; cdr3_nt: TGTGCCAGCAGCCCAACTTTTTTGGGGCCAAACATTCAGTACTTC; cdr3_aa: CASSPTFLGPNIQYF
v_call: TRBV15; clone_size: few; j_call: TRBJ1-2; cdr3_length: 15; d_call: NA; cdr3_nt: TGTGCCACCAGCAGAGAGCTTGGGACACTCTATGGCTACACCTTC; cdr3_aa: CATSRELGTLYGYTF
v_call: TRBV6-1; clone_size: NA; j_call: TRBJ1-6; cdr3_length: 16; d_call: NA; cdr3_nt: TGTGCCAGCAGTGAAGGGGGCGGTGCCTATAATTCACCCCTCCACTTT; cdr3_aa: CASSEGGGAYNSPLHF
v_call: TRBV10-3; clone_size: NA; j_call: TRBJ2-1; cdr3_length: 16; d_call: TRBD2; cdr3_nt: TGTGCCATCAGTGCACATGGGACTAGCGGGAGCAATGAGCAGTTCTTC; cdr3_aa: CAISAHGTSGSNEQFF
v_call: TRBV2; clone_size: once; j_call: TRBJ1-4; cdr3_length: 15; d_call: TRBD1; cdr3_nt: TGTGCCAGCAGTGATCAGGGGGCTACTAATGAAAAACTGTTTTTT; cdr3_aa: CASSDQGATNEKLFF